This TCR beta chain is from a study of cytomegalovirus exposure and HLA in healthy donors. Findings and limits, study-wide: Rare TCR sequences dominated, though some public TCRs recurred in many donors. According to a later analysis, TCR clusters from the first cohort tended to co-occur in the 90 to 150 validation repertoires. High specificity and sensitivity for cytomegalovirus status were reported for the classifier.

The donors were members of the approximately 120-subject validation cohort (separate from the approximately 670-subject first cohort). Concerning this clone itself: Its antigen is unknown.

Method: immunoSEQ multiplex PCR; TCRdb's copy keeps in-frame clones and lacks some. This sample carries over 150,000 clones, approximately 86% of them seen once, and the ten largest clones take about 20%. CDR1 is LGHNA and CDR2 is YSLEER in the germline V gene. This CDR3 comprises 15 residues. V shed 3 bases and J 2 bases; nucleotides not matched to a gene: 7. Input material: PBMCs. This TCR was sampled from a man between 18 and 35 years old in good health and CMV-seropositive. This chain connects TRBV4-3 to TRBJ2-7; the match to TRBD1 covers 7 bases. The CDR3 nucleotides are TGCGCCAGCAGCCAGCGCGCAGGGGGTACCTACGAGCAGTACTTC. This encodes CASSQRAGGTYEQYF.